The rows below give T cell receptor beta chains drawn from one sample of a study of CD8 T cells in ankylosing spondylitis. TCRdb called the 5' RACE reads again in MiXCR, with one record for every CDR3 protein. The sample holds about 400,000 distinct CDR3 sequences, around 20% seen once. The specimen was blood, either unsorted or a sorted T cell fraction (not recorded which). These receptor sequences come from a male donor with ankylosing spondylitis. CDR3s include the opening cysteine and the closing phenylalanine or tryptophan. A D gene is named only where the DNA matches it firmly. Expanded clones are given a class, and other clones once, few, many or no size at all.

CDR3 protein: CAISDGSNQPQHF; CDR3 DNA: TGTGCCATCAGTGATGGGAGCAATCAGCCCCAGCATTTT; D gene: NA; V gene: TRBV10-3; J gene: TRBJ1-5; CDR3 length: 13; clone size: NA
CDR3 protein: CASSGQHSGANVLTF; CDR3 DNA: TGTGCCAGCAGTGGACAGCACTCTGGGGCCAACGTCCTGACTTTC; D gene: NA; V gene: TRBV2; J gene: TRBJ2-6; CDR3 length: 15; clone size: NA
CDR3 protein: CASSLAPSNSYEQYF; CDR3 DNA: TGTGCCAGCAGCCTCGCGCCGTCGAACTCCTACGAGCAGTACTTC; D gene: NA; V gene: TRBV12-3/TRBV12-4; J gene: TRBJ2-7; CDR3 length: 15; clone size: NA
CDR3 protein: CASSLVGPRYEQYF; CDR3 DNA: TGCGCCAGCAGCTTGGTGGGACCACGGTACGAGCAGTACTTC; D gene: NA; V gene: TRBV5-1; J gene: TRBJ2-7; CDR3 length: 14; clone size: NA
CDR3 protein: CASSEAGGARGYTF; CDR3 DNA: TGTGCCAGCAGTGAAGCAGGGGGGGCGCGTGGCTACACCTTC; D gene: NA; V gene: TRBV2; J gene: TRBJ1-2; CDR3 length: 14; clone size: few
CDR3 protein: CASSPLPGLAGRGTGELFF; CDR3 DNA: TGTGCCAGCAGTCCCCTCCCGGGACTAGCGGGAAGGGGGACCGGGGAGCTGTTTTTT; D gene: TRBD2; V gene: TRBV28; J gene: TRBJ2-2; CDR3 length: 19; clone size: few
CDR3 protein: CASSLGLADTDTQYF; CDR3 DNA: TGTGCCAGCAGCTTAGGGCTAGCCGACACAGATACGCAGTATTTT; D gene: NA; V gene: TRBV7-9; J gene: TRBJ2-3; CDR3 length: 15; clone size: NA
CDR3 protein: CASSLAAYEKLFF; CDR3 DNA: TGCGCCAGCAGCTTGGCCGCCTATGAAAAACTGTTTTTT; D gene: NA; V gene: TRBV5-1; J gene: TRBJ1-4; CDR3 length: 13; clone size: NA
CDR3 protein: CASSLSRGVREHTQYF; CDR3 DNA: TGTGCCAGCAGCCTTTCTAGGGGGGTTCGTGAGCATACGCAGTATTTT; D gene: NA; V gene: TRBV7-2; J gene: TRBJ2-3; CDR3 length: 16; clone size: NA
CDR3 protein: CATKGDSYNEQFF; CDR3 DNA: TGTGCCACCAAGGGGGACTCCTACAATGAGCAGTTCTTC; D gene: NA; V gene: TRBV10-3; J gene: TRBJ2-1; CDR3 length: 13; clone size: NA
CDR3 protein: CSVEDWTDTYEQYF; CDR3 DNA: TGCAGCGTTGAAGATTGGACAGATACCTACGAGCAGTACTTC; D gene: NA; V gene: TRBV29-1; J gene: TRBJ2-7; CDR3 length: 14; clone size: NA
CDR3 protein: CASSLTIPEAFF; CDR3 DNA: TGTGCCAGCAGTTTAACTATTCCTGAAGCTTTCTTT; D gene: NA; V gene: TRBV12-3/TRBV12-4; J gene: TRBJ1-1; CDR3 length: 12; clone size: few
CDR3 protein: CASSQLGLTYEQYF; CDR3 DNA: TGTGCCAGCAGCCAATTAGGACTAACCTACGAGCAGTACTTC; D gene: NA; V gene: TRBV3-1; J gene: TRBJ2-7; CDR3 length: 14; clone size: few
CDR3 protein: CSVGGTLTAYEQYF; CDR3 DNA: TGCAGCGTTGGGGGGACTCTTACAGCCTACGAGCAGTACTTC; D gene: NA; V gene: TRBV29-1; J gene: TRBJ2-7; CDR3 length: 14; clone size: few
CDR3 protein: CASSLGHFYNEQFF; CDR3 DNA: TGTGCCAGCAGCTTGGGGCACTTCTACAATGAGCAGTTCTTC; D gene: NA; V gene: TRBV5-8; J gene: TRBJ2-1; CDR3 length: 14; clone size: NA
CDR3 protein: CAWSVLRNQPQHF; CDR3 DNA: TGTGCCTGGAGTGTACTCAGGAATCAGCCCCAGCATTTT; D gene: NA; V gene: TRBV30; J gene: TRBJ1-5; CDR3 length: 13; clone size: NA
CDR3 protein: CASGGTGFGQPQHF; CDR3 DNA: TGTGCCAGCGGAGGGACAGGGTTCGGTCAGCCCCAGCATTTT; D gene: TRBD1; V gene: TRBV3-1; J gene: TRBJ1-5; CDR3 length: 14; clone size: NA
CDR3 protein: CASSPAAGVGTDTQYF; CDR3 DNA: TGCGCCAGCAGCCCGGCGGCAGGGGTTGGCACAGATACGCAGTATTTT; D gene: NA; V gene: TRBV5-1; J gene: TRBJ2-3; CDR3 length: 16; clone size: NA
CDR3 protein: CSARDGRGISYEQYF; CDR3 DNA: TGCAGTGCTAGAGATGGAAGGGGGATCTCCTACGAGCAGTACTTC; D gene: NA; V gene: TRBV20-1; J gene: TRBJ2-7; CDR3 length: 15; clone size: NA
CDR3 protein: CASSQDLRFNEKLFF; CDR3 DNA: TGTGCCAGCAGCCAAGATCTCAGATTTAATGAAAAACTGTTTTTT; D gene: NA; V gene: TRBV4-2; J gene: TRBJ1-4; CDR3 length: 15; clone size: few
CDR3 protein: CASSYRASGRREQYF; CDR3 DNA: TGTGCCAGCAGTTATAGGGCTAGCGGGAGGCGTGAGCAGTACTTC; D gene: TRBD2; V gene: TRBV6-5; J gene: TRBJ2-7; CDR3 length: 15; clone size: NA
CDR3 protein: CSAGTGFSSEQYF; CDR3 DNA: TGCAGCGCAGGGACAGGGTTTTCCTCCGAGCAGTACTTC; D gene: TRBD1; V gene: TRBV29-1; J gene: TRBJ2-7; CDR3 length: 13; clone size: few
CDR3 protein: CSKGQGRTPGSCFF; CDR3 DNA: NA; D gene: NA; V gene: TRBV29-1; J gene: TRBJ2-2; CDR3 length: 14; clone size: NA
CDR3 protein: CASRRTGLSYEQYF; CDR3 DNA: TGTGCCAGCAGGCGTACGGGGCTCTCCTACGAGCAGTACTTC; D gene: NA; V gene: TRBV7-2; J gene: TRBJ2-7; CDR3 length: 14; clone size: NA
CDR3 protein: CASSYGDTYNEQFF; CDR3 DNA: TGTGCCAGCAGTTACGGGGACACCTACAATGAGCAGTTCTTC; D gene: NA; V gene: TRBV12-3/TRBV12-4; J gene: TRBJ2-1; CDR3 length: 14; clone size: few
CDR3 protein: CASSRIGGRVEGEQFF; CDR3 DNA: TGTGCCAGCAGCCGTATCGGGGGCCGGGTTGAGGGTGAGCAGTTCTTC; D gene: NA; V gene: TRBV14; J gene: TRBJ2-1; CDR3 length: 16; clone size: few
CDR3 protein: CASSLVLAGNEQFF; CDR3 DNA: TGTGCCAGCAGCTTGGTTCTAGCGGGCAATGAGCAGTTCTTC; D gene: TRBD2; V gene: TRBV5-8; J gene: TRBJ2-1; CDR3 length: 14; clone size: few
CDR3 protein: CASSFGTSGRVLVEQYF; CDR3 DNA: TGCGCCAGCAGCTTCGGGACTAGCGGGAGAGTCTTAGTCGAGCAGTACTTC; D gene: TRBD2; V gene: TRBV5-1; J gene: TRBJ2-7; CDR3 length: 17; clone size: few
CDR3 protein: CASSYASGTNQETQYF; CDR3 DNA: TGTGCCAGCAGTTACGCTAGCGGGACAAATCAAGAGACCCAGTACTTC; D gene: TRBD2; V gene: TRBV6-5; J gene: TRBJ2-5; CDR3 length: 16; clone size: NA
CDR3 protein: CSARVAGATDTQYF; CDR3 DNA: TGCAGTGCTAGGGTAGCGGGAGCTACAGATACGCAGTATTTT; D gene: TRBD2; V gene: TRBV20-1; J gene: TRBJ2-3; CDR3 length: 14; clone size: few
CDR3 protein: CSADPGLNQPQHF; CDR3 DNA: TGCAGTGCCGATCCGGGACTCAATCAGCCCCAGCATTTT; D gene: NA; V gene: TRBV20-1; J gene: TRBJ1-5; CDR3 length: 13; clone size: NA
CDR3 protein: CAWSAGLAGNNEQFF; CDR3 DNA: TGTGCCTGGAGTGCCGGACTAGCGGGTAACAATGAGCAGTTCTTC; D gene: TRBD2; V gene: TRBV30; J gene: TRBJ2-1; CDR3 length: 15; clone size: NA
CDR3 protein: CAIKRGLAGSLHFNEQFF; CDR3 DNA: TGTGCCATCAAAAGGGGACTAGCGGGTTCCCTCCACTTCAATGAGCAGTTCTTC; D gene: TRBD2; V gene: TRBV2; J gene: TRBJ2-1; CDR3 length: 18; clone size: NA
CDR3 protein: CASSSHDRGRTEAFF; CDR3 DNA: TGTGCCAGCAGCTCCCACGACAGGGGCAGAACTGAAGCTTTCTTT; D gene: TRBD1; V gene: TRBV7-9; J gene: TRBJ1-1; CDR3 length: 15; clone size: NA
CDR3 protein: CASSLGFPDTQYF; CDR3 DNA: TGTGCCAGCAGCTTAGGCTTCCCCGATACGCAGTATTTT; D gene: NA; V gene: TRBV7-3; J gene: TRBJ2-3; CDR3 length: 13; clone size: NA
CDR3 protein: CASSASGSSYNEQFF; CDR3 DNA: TGTGCCAGCAGTGCTAGCGGGAGCTCCTACAATGAGCAGTTCTTC; D gene: TRBD2; V gene: TRBV9; J gene: TRBJ2-1; CDR3 length: 15; clone size: many
CDR3 protein: CASRRPFRGQETQYF; CDR3 DNA: TGTGCCAGCAGACGACCCTTTAGAGGGCAAGAGACCCAGTACTTC; D gene: NA; V gene: TRBV6-1; J gene: TRBJ2-5; CDR3 length: 15; clone size: NA
CDR3 protein: CASSSGSSYNSPLHF; CDR3 DNA: TGTGCCAGCAGCTCGGGGAGCTCCTATAATTCACCCCTCCACTTT; D gene: NA; V gene: TRBV12-3/TRBV12-4; J gene: TRBJ1-6; CDR3 length: 15; clone size: NA
CDR3 protein: CSAPEPGLADHEQYF; CDR3 DNA: TGCAGTGCCCCTGAACCGGGACTAGCCGACCACGAGCAGTACTTC; D gene: TRBD2; V gene: TRBV20-1; J gene: TRBJ2-7; CDR3 length: 15; clone size: few
CDR3 protein: CASSLFDAQANSPLHF; CDR3 DNA: TGTGCCAGCTCACTCTTTGACGCCCAGGCGAATTCACCCCTCCACTTT; D gene: NA; V gene: TRBV18; J gene: TRBJ1-6; CDR3 length: 16; clone size: few
CDR3 protein: CASSFLGSVSNQPQHF; CDR3 DNA: TGTGCCAGCAGTTTCCTGGGCTCAGTGAGCAATCAGCCCCAGCATTTT; D gene: NA; V gene: TRBV12-3/TRBV12-4; J gene: TRBJ1-5; CDR3 length: 16; clone size: many
CDR3 protein: CASSEIQTDTQYF; CDR3 DNA: TGTGCCAGCAGTGAGATACAGACAGATACGCAGTATTTT; D gene: NA; V gene: TRBV2; J gene: TRBJ2-3; CDR3 length: 13; clone size: NA
CDR3 protein: CASRPTGSSSYEQYF; CDR3 DNA: TGTGCCAGCAGGCCCACAGGGTCTTCCTCCTACGAGCAGTACTTC; D gene: NA; V gene: TRBV12-3/TRBV12-4; J gene: TRBJ2-7; CDR3 length: 15; clone size: once
CDR3 protein: CASSSRDRGRDYGYTF; CDR3 DNA: TGTGCCAGCAGCTCCCGGGACAGGGGACGAGACTATGGCTACACCTTC; D gene: TRBD1; V gene: TRBV7-9; J gene: TRBJ1-2; CDR3 length: 16; clone size: NA